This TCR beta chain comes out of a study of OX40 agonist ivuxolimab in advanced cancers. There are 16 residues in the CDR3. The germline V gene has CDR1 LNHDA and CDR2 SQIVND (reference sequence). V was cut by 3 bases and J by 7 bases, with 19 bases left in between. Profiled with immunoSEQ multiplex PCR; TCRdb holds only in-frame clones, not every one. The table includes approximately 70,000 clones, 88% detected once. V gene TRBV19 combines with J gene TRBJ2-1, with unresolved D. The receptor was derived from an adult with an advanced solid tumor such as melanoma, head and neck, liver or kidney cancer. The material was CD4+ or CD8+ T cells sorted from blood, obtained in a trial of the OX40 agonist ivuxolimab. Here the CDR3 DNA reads TGTGCCAGTAGTATTCTTGGGTTATCCCTGGGGAATGAGCAGTTCTTC. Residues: CASSILGLSLGNEQFF.